Below, 23 T cell receptor beta chains from the same sample are listed, as sequenced in a study of blood T cell repertoires in COVID-19. Using immunoSEQ multiplex PCR, the repertoire was profiled, and TCRdb retains in-frame clones only, with some absent. This sample has hundreds of thousands of clones, with approximately 86% found just once. The sequenced sample consisted of PBMCs or T cells enriched from blood (not recorded which). These receptors all stem from a woman aged 50 to 65 who had recovered from COVID-19.

J is TRBJ2-7 and V is TRBV7-2; TRBD1 aligns across 10 bases. Germline lookup yields CDR1 SGHTA and CDR2 FQGNSA. This CDR3 has 14 residues. V dropped 7 bases and J dropped 0; count of bases not matched to a gene: 3. The CDR3 region has the DNA TGTGCCAGCATTCGGGACAGGGGCTCCTACGAGCAGTACTTC. Its translation is CASIRDRGSYEQYF.

The rearrangement joins TRBV10-3 to TRBJ2-3; TRBD1 matches at 7 bases. The J segment lost 2 bases and the V segment lost 6 bases, leaving 5 bases of the junction unmatched. The CDR3 consists of 14 residues. Germline V gives CDR1 ENHRY, CDR2 SYGVKD. CDR3: CAISWDSSTDTQYF. For the CDR3, the DNA is TGTGCCATCAGCTGGGACAGCTCCACAGATACGCAGTATTTT.

The rearrangement joins TRBV7-9 to TRBJ2-7; D is possibly TRBD1 (5 bases). Germline lookup yields CDR1 SEHNR and CDR2 FQNEAQ (reference sequence). The CDR3 consists of 14 residues. V gave up 3 bases and J gave up 2 bases, with 11 bases separating them. CDR3 region: CASSFPGPTYEQYF. The CDR3 coding sequence is TGTGCCAGCAGCTTTCCAGGGCCCACCTACGAGCAGTACTTC.

The chain uses TRBV9 and TRBJ2-5; 9 bases line up with TRBD1. Germline V gene sequence: CDR1 SGDLS, CDR2 YYNGEE. V gave up 0 bases and J gave up 7 bases; unmatched junction bases: 10. This CDR3 contains 16 residues. CDR3 DNA: TGTGCCAGCAGCGTAGCTCCAGGGCTGACAGGGGGGACCCAGTACTTC. Protein product: CASSVAPGLTGGTQYF.

The J gene is TRBJ2-5, the V gene TRBV12-3 or TRBV12-4, with a tentative D call TRBD2 (5 bases). The CDR3 consists of 11 residues. Trimming removed 5 bases from V and 9 bases from J, with 10 bases in between. The CDR3 DNA sequence: TGTGCCAGCAGTCGAGAGGGTTCCCAGTACTTC. Its translation is CASSREGSQYF.

The chain uses TRBV27 and TRBJ1-5, with a weak D call TRBD1 (6 bases). In germline, CDR1 is MNHEY, CDR2 SMNVEV (reference sequence). With 0 bases removed from V and 4 bases from J, the gap between germline ends came to 13 bases. There are 16 residues in the CDR3. As DNA, the CDR3 is TGTGCCAGCAGTTTATCGTACAGGGAATTAAATCAGCCCCAGCATTTT. Amino acids: CASSLSYRELNQPQHF.

The rearrangement joins TRBV5-1 to TRBJ2-3; 10 bases agree with TRBD2. V gave up 6 bases and J gave up 2 bases; unmatched junction bases: 9. The CDR3 has 16 residues. Germline CDR1 SGHRS, CDR2 YFSETQ. CDR3 amino acids: CASMVPAGGSTDTQYF. The CDR3 nucleotides are TGCGCCAGCATGGTCCCAGCGGGAGGGTCCACAGATACGCAGTATTTT.

V gene TRBV5-1 combines with J gene TRBJ2-2; perhaps TRBD1 as D (5 bases). Germline loops: CDR1 SGHRS, CDR2 YFSETQ. CDR3 length: 18 amino acids. Trimming cost V 4 bases and J 4 bases, with 23 bases left between them. CDR3 sequence (DNA): TGCGCCAGCAGCCCGCCCAAAGTGGGGCGCTTGGTCACCGGGGAGCTGTTTTTT. Residues: CASSPPKVGRLVTGELFF.

The gene calls are TRBV7-9 and TRBJ2-1, with TRBD2 identical over 7 bases. The CDR3 length is 14 residues. J was trimmed by 8 bases and V by 1 base; bases with no gene match: 5. Germline values: CDR1 SEHNR, CDR2 FQNEAQ (reference sequence). CDR3: CASSLVWREHEQFF. In DNA form, the CDR3 reads TGTGCCAGCAGCTTAGTTTGGCGGGAGCATGAGCAGTTCTTC.

V gene TRBV28 combines with J gene TRBJ2-2; 10 bases are shared with TRBD1. With 7 bases clipped from V and 5 bases from J, the junction kept 13 bases outside the gene matches. CDR3 length equals 17 residues. Germline V gene lookup returns CDR1 MDHEN and CDR2 SYDVKM. CDR3 amino acids: CASTPAGRQGATGELFF. CDR3 in DNA: TGTGCCAGCACTCCGGCCGGACGACAGGGGGCGACCGGGGAGCTGTTTTTT. Combining the CDR3 with reference TRBV28 and TRBJ2-2 gives the whole variable domain DVKVTQSSRYLVKRTGEKVFLECVQDMDHENMFWYRQDPGLGLRLIYFSYDVKMKEKGDIPEGYSVSREKKERFSLILESASTNQTSMYLCASTPAGRQGATGELFFGEGSRLTVL.

The chain carries TRBV5-4 and TRBJ2-7; D uncertain. Germline V CDR1 and CDR2: SGHNT, YYREEE (reference sequence). Deletions cut 2 bases from V and 1 base from J, with 7 bases between. The length of the CDR3 is 13 residues. CDR3 protein: CASSFDGSYEQYF. The CDR3 bases are TGTGCCAGCAGCTTCGACGGGTCCTACGAGCAGTACTTC.

The rearrangement joins TRBV14 to TRBJ2-5; tentatively, D is TRBD2 (10 bases). Trimming took 0 bases from V and 1 from J, leaving 21 bases between them. The CDR3 runs 19 residues. The germline V gene encodes CDR1 SGHDN and CDR2 FVKESK. The CDR3 nucleotides read TGTGCCAGCAGCCAAGAAGTAACTAGCGGGACAGGGTTCCAAGAGACCCAGTACTTC. This encodes CASSQEVTSGTGFQETQYF.

The chain uses TRBV18 and TRBJ1-3; D is perhaps TRBD1 (6 bases). Germline lookup yields CDR1 KGHSH and CDR2 LQKENI. V was clipped by 5 bases and J by 0 bases, with 11 bases between them. This CDR3 has 15 amino acids. Here the CDR3 reads CASSSGQISGNTIYF. The CDR3 coding sequence is TGTGCCAGCTCATCCGGACAGATCTCTGGAAACACCATATATTTT.

The chain is built from TRBV6-5 and TRBJ1-3; maybe TRBD1 (5 bases). CDR3 length equals 15 residues. The germline CDR1 and CDR2 sequences are MNHEY and SVGAGI. Deletions cut 0 bases from V and 4 bases from J, with 10 bases between. DNA of the CDR3: TGTGCCAGCAGTTACTCGACGGACACGGGAAACACCATATATTTT. Translating it yields CASSYSTDTGNTIYF.

The chain recombines TRBV6-5 with TRBJ1-6, with a possible D match to TRBD1 (5 bases). Germline V lookup: CDR1 MNHEY, CDR2 SVGAGI. The length of the CDR3 is 14 residues. V was pared by 6 bases and J by 10 bases, with 16 bases between. The CDR3 DNA is TGTGCCAGCAGCTCCACGGGACTAGCCTCACCCCTCCACTTT. Its translation is CASSSTGLASPLHF.

This clone was counted once. The gene calls are TRBV2 and TRBJ2-7, with D possibly matching TRBD1 (6 bases). Germline values: CDR1 SNHLY, CDR2 FYNNEI. Trimming took 5 bases from V and 4 from J, leaving 9 bases between them. This CDR3 spans 12 amino acids. The CDR3 protein is CASSRQDYEQYF. CDR3 sequence (DNA): TGTGCCAGCAGTCGACAGGATTACGAGCAGTACTTC.

V gene TRBV13 combines with J gene TRBJ2-7; weak D call: TRBD2 (5 bases). Deletions cut 5 bases from V and 0 bases from J, with 14 bases between. CDR3 length: 15 residues. Germline V gives CDR1 PRHDT, CDR2 FYEKMQ (reference sequence). The CDR3 loop is CASSPYLGSSYEQYF. CDR3 nucleotides: TGTGCCAGCAGCCCCTATCTGGGGAGCTCCTACGAGCAGTACTTC. The entire variable domain, with the rest obtained from reference TRBV13 and TRBJ2-7, is as follows: AAGVIQSPRHLIKEKRETATLKCYPIPRHDTVYWYQQGPGQDPQFLISFYEKMQSDKGSIPDRFSAQQFSDYHSELNMSSLELGDSALYFCASSPYLGSSYEQYFGPGTRLTVT.

The gene calls are TRBV6-5 and TRBJ2-3, with D possibly matching TRBD2 (5 bases). The CDR3 runs 12 residues. Trimming took off 7 bases at V and 8 bases at J, with 13 bases between the two ends. Germline CDR1 and CDR2: MNHEY and SVGAGI. The CDR3 spells CASTTDGGTQYF. The CDR3 nucleotides are TGTGCCAGCACCACGGACGGAGGTACGCAGTATTTT.

The rearrangement uses TRBV19 and TRBJ2-7; tentative D call: TRBD1 (6 bases). The CDR3 is 13 residues long. V was trimmed by 5 bases and J by 4 bases, leaving 12 bases between them. Germline V gene sequence: CDR1 LNHDA, CDR2 SQIVND (reference sequence). CDR3 DNA sequence: TGTGCCAGTAGTCCAGGACAGATATACGAGCAGTACTTC. Protein sequence: CASSPGQIYEQYF.

The rearrangement joins TRBV28 to TRBJ1-5, with 9 nucleotides matching TRBD1. The CDR3 has 17 amino acids. Germline-derived CDR1 and CDR2 are MDHEN and SYDVKM. J was trimmed by 0 bases and V by 6 bases; bases with no gene match: 9. CDR3 region: CASRDRDRAYSNQPQHF. The DNA for the CDR3 is TGTGCCAGCAGGGACCGGGACAGGGCTTATAGCAATCAGCCCCAGCATTTT.

The chain joins TRBV5-1 to TRBJ2-7; possible D gene TRBD1, 5 bases. Germline V gene sequence: CDR1 SGHRS, CDR2 YFSETQ. Trimming cost V 7 bases and J 3 bases, with 17 bases left between them. This CDR3 contains 14 residues. The CDR3 loop reads CASAWGDGLYEQYF. In nucleotides, the CDR3 is TGCGCCAGCGCGTGGGGCGATGGGCTCTACGAGCAGTACTTC.

This chain connects TRBV27 to TRBJ2-1, with 11 nucleotides matching TRBD2. Trimming removed 3 bases from V and 7 bases from J; junction bases left unmatched: 8. CDR3 length equals 16 residues. The germline CDR1 and CDR2 sequences are MNHEY and SMNVEV (reference sequence). CDR3 sequence (DNA): TGTGCCAGCAGTTTCGGTAGCGGGAGGGCCCAGAATGAGCAGTTCTTC. Protein sequence: CASSFGSGRAQNEQFF.

V gene TRBV11-2 combines with J gene TRBJ1-2; 7 nucleotides agree with TRBD1. CDR3 size: 13 residues. V lost 6 bases, J lost 3 bases, and 4 bases stayed unmatched. CDR1 and CDR2 from the germline V gene are SGHAT and FQNNGV. CDR3 region: CASSMTGYYGYTF. CDR3 coding DNA: TGTGCCAGCAGTATGACAGGGTACTATGGCTACACCTTC.